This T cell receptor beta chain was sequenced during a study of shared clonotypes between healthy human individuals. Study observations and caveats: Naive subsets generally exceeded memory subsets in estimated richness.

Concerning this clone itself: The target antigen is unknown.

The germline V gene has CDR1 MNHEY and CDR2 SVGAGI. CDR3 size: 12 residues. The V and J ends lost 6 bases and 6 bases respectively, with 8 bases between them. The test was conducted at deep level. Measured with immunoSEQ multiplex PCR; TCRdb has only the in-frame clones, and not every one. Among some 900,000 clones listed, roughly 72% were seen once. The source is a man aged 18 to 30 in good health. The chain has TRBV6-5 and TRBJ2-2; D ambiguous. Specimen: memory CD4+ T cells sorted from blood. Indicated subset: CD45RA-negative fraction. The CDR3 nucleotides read TGTGCCAGCAGACGGGTTTCCGGGGAGCTGTTTTTT. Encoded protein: CASRRVSGELFF.